The clone carrying this TCR beta chain was found many times. From germline, CDR1 is SQVTM and CDR2 ANQGSEA. The CDR3 covers 15 residues. V lost 4 bases and J lost 6, with 18 bases in between. This record belongs to a study of Graves' ophthalmopathy and Graves' hyperthyroidism. Amplification from RNA transcripts yielded the TCR beta CDR3 regions. The authors performed first-round RT-PCR with HTBI primers and then a second-round multiplex PCR. A single record per CDR3 protein comes from TCRdb applying MiXCR to the multiplex PCR reads. The sample yields about 590,000 distinct CDR3 sequences, 35% to 40% seen once.

Sequencing was done on a sample of peripheral blood or thyroid tissue (not recorded which). The V and J genes are TRBV29-1 and TRBJ2-2; D possibly matches TRBD1 or TRBD2 (7 bases each). This TCR was sampled from an adult man with Graves' hyperthyroidism. The CDR3 nucleotides are TGCAGCGTTGTAGGAGGGGGCGCGGGAGCCGGGGAGCTGTTTTTT. Residues: CSVVGGGAGAGELFF.